This TCR beta chain appears in the sequencing data of a study of low-dose radiotherapy and immunotherapy resistance in tumors. Whole-study context: On an every-two-weeks schedule, patients received intravenous nivolumab 240 mg, along with ipilimumab 1 mg/kg every six weeks. First-strand cDNA used TRAV- and TRBV-specific primers, covering alpha and beta chains.

CDR1 and CDR2 (germline): MNHEY, SVGAGI. The CDR3 length is 13 residues. Trimming cost V 6 bases and J 1 base, with 9 bases left between them. This clonotype showed up many times. TCRs were amplified for roughly 20 PCR cycles with a constant-region primer and V-primer adapter. TCRdb recomputed calls from the reads with MiXCR, one row per CDR3 protein. The sample has about 50,000 distinct CDR3 sequences, around 11% seen once. Stated time point: before trial treatment. Donors, who were enrolled in a single-arm phase I dose-escalation trial, received nivolumab, ipilimumab, aspirin, low-dose cyclophosphamide and low-dose radiotherapy.

The chain carries TRBV6-5 and TRBJ1-2; maybe TRBD1 (5 bases). Specimen: PBMCs, collected before treatment. The sequence was obtained from a female donor with ovarian cancer. The CDR3 is CASRPDSNYGYTF. The CDR3, as DNA: TGTGCCAGCAGACCCGACAGTAACTATGGCTACACCTTC.